The clone carrying this T cell receptor beta chain was seen repeatedly, ten times or more. Its antigen remains unidentified. This sample is drawn from a study of regulatory T cells in long-lasting Graves disease. Assembly of TCR beta libraries relied on iRepertoire HTBI primers together with Arm-PCR of CDR3 regions. In the source study's methods: More than 55 TRBV and roughly 13 TRBJ segments were identified across samples. TCRdb analysed the multiplex PCR reads with MiXCR anew, one entry per CDR3 protein. TCRdb's processing, not the authors', yielded these V and J calls. The sample records around 330,000 distinct CDR3 sequences, 15% to 20% being singletons. Sample time point: newly diagnosed GD, antithyroid drugs for less than 3 months. The TCR library used RNA extracted from PBMCs. Graves' disease diagnosis relied on American Thyroid Association guidelines. Recruitment took place at an endocrinology department in Xi'an, China.

The CDR3 is made up of 16 amino acids. V dropped 6 bases and J dropped 12; count of bases not matched to a gene: 19. General study results and limits: Favored usage of TRBV28, TRBJ1-2 and TRBJ2-5 was recorded in persistent disease.

The sequence came from a female donor with Graves disease. V is TRBV12-3 or TRBV12-4 and J is TRBJ2-1, with 8 bases identical to TRBD2. Material: peripheral blood mononuclear cells (PBMCs), obtained at new diagnosis, from a patient treated with antithyroid drugs. The CDR3 DNA sequence: TGTGCCAGCAGCTACCCAAAAGCGGGAGAAGAAGGGGGGCAGTTCTTC. It translates to CASSYPKAGEEGGQFF.